A single sample gave rise to the 25 T cell receptor beta chains below, sequenced in a study of blood T cell repertoires in COVID-19. TCRdb keeps only in-frame clones here, not all; method: immunoSEQ multiplex PCR. The sample contains about 310,000 clones, roughly 90% of which appear only once. The material sequenced was PBMCs or T cells enriched from blood (not recorded which). These receptors were obtained from a woman under 30 who had recovered from COVID-19.

The chain joins TRBV5-6 to TRBJ1-2; D unclear. The CDR3 spans 13 residues. Germline V gene data show CDR1 as SGHDT and CDR2 as YYEEEE. The V end was cut by 0 bases, the J end by 8 bases, with 11 bases between. The CDR3 coding sequence is TGTGCCAGCAGCTTGGGGAAGCGTGGAGGCTACACCTTC. Translation: CASSLGKRGGYTF.

This chain joins TRBV11-2 and TRBJ2-1, with D possibly matching TRBD2 (6 bases). Trimming removed 2 bases from V and 9 bases from J, with 11 bases in between. CDR1 and CDR2 from the germline V gene are SGHAT and FQNNGV. CDR3 length: 13 residues. The DNA for the CDR3 is TGTGCCAGCAGCTTAAGGCATAGCGGTGAGCAGTTCTTC. Protein product: CASSLRHSGEQFF.

The chain couples TRBV6-5 to TRBJ1-6; TRBD1 agrees at 8 bases. V was pared by 6 bases and J by 8 bases, with 6 bases of the junction left unmatched. Germline CDR1 reads MNHEY; CDR2 reads SVGAGI. This CDR3 region has 14 residues. The DNA of the CDR3 is TGTGCCAGCAGGCAGACAGGGGCGGATTCACCCCTCCACTTT. The encoded protein is CASRQTGADSPLHF.

The V call is TRBV7-9, the J call TRBJ1-3; D is perhaps TRBD1 (5 bases). Trimming took 4 bases from V and 4 from J, leaving 11 bases between them. The length of the CDR3 is 14 residues. The V gene's germline CDR1 is SEHNR and CDR2 FQNEAQ (reference sequence). The CDR3 region has the DNA TGTGCCAGCAGCTCCGGGACTCTCGGAAACACCATATATTTT. Translated: CASSSGTLGNTIYF.

The chain links TRBV7-3 to TRBJ1-2, with 7 nucleotides matching TRBD1. Germline loops: CDR1 SGHTA, CDR2 FQGTGA. The CDR3 sequence is 13 residues long. The junction had 2 bases not matched to a gene; V was cut back by 3 bases and J by 4 bases. In nucleotides, the CDR3 is TGTGCCAGCAGCTTCGGACAGGTCTATGGCTACACCTTC. Amino acids: CASSFGQVYGYTF.

V usage is TRBV9 and J usage is TRBJ1-2; 7 nucleotides align to TRBD1. In germline, CDR1 is SGDLS, CDR2 YYNGEE. The V and J ends lost 0 bases and 8 bases, in that order; junction bases with no gene match: 13. There are 16 residues in the CDR3. CDR3 amino acids: CASSVDPTGSRFGYTF. The CDR3 DNA is TGTGCCAGCAGCGTAGACCCGACAGGGAGTCGGTTCGGCTACACCTTC. The full variable domain, its missing parts supplied by reference TRBV9 and TRBJ1-2, is DSGVTQTPKHLITATGQRVTLRCSPRSGDLSVYWYQQSLDQGLQFLIQYYNGEERAKGNILERFSAQQFPDLHSELNLSSLELGDSALYFCASSVDPTGSRFGYTFGSGTRLTVV.

This clone was observed once. The chain uses TRBV4-1 and TRBJ2-1, with D tentatively TRBD2 (5 bases). Between the trimmed V and J ends, which lost 4 bases and 10 bases, there was a span of 14 bases. Looked up from germline, CDR1 is MGHRA and CDR2 is YSYEKL. The length of the CDR3 is 13 residues. The CDR3 bases are TGCGCCAGCAGCCTACTTTTGACGGGGGAGCAGTTCTTC. This codes for CASSLLLTGEQFF.

The rearrangement links TRBV5-6 to TRBJ2-5, with TRBD1 identical over 7 bases. Germline V gene lookup returns CDR1 SGHDT and CDR2 YYEEEE. The CDR3 runs to 15 residues. The V gene end was trimmed by 3 bases and the J gene end by 0 bases; junction bases not matched to a gene: 5. CDR3 sequence (DNA): TGTGCCAGCAGCTACGTACAGGGGTACCAAGAGACCCAGTACTTC. Amino acid sequence: CASSYVQGYQETQYF.

Only one count was recorded for this clone. The genes are TRBV5-1 and TRBJ1-1; maybe TRBD1 (6 bases). With 5 bases removed from V and 2 bases from J, the gap between germline ends came to 10 bases. Per the germline V gene, CDR1 is SGHRS and CDR2 is YFSETQ. This CDR3 contains 13 residues. This CDR3 is CASRQGPNTEAFF. DNA of the CDR3: TGCGCCAGCAGACAGGGCCCAAACACTGAAGCTTTCTTT.

This chain links TRBV5-8 with TRBJ2-7; D not resolved. The V gene lost 6 bases and the J gene lost 2 bases, with 3 bases spanning the gap. The CDR3 totals 10 residues. In germline, CDR1 is SGHTS, CDR2 YDEGEE. CDR3 region: CASTAYEQYF. CDR3 coding DNA: TGTGCCAGCACGGCCTACGAGCAGTACTTC. The entire variable domain, with the rest obtained from reference TRBV5-8 and TRBJ2-7, is as follows: EAGVTQSPTHLIKTRGQQATLRCSPISGHTSVYWYQQALGLGLQFLLWYDEGEERNRGNFPPRFSGRQFPNYSSELNVNALELEDSALYLCASTAYEQYFGPGTRLTVT.

V gene TRBV7-3 combines with J gene TRBJ1-3, with TRBD1 matching over 9 bases. V gave up 5 bases and J gave up 1 base; unmatched junction bases: 9. This CDR3 has 17 amino acids. Per germline, CDR1 SGHTA and CDR2 FQGTGA. The DNA of the CDR3 is TGTGCCAGCAGCGCCACCGGGACAGGGTCTTCTGGAAACACCATATATTTT. Its protein product is CASSATGTGSSGNTIYF.

The rearrangement joins TRBV5-4 to TRBJ1-2; 7 nucleotides line up with TRBD1. The CDR3 sequence is 15 residues long. V was pared by 4 bases and J by 0 bases, with 6 bases of the junction left unmatched. Germline loops: CDR1 SGHNT, CDR2 YYREEE (reference sequence). The CDR3 DNA sequence: TGTGCCAGCAGCCACGGGACAGTCCCTAACTATGGCTACACCTTC. Its protein product is CASSHGTVPNYGYTF. The full variable domain, rest sourced from reference TRBV5-4 and TRBJ1-2, is ETGVTQSPTHLIKTRGQQVTLRCSSQSGHNTVSWYQQALGQGPQFIFQYYREEENGRGNFPPRFSGLQFPNYSSELNVNALELDDSALYLCASSHGTVPNYGYTFGSGTRLTVV.

This clone was detected once. The chain joins TRBV19 to TRBJ1-1; a possible D gene is TRBD1 (5 bases). Germline loops: CDR1 LNHDA, CDR2 SQIVND (reference sequence). The V and J ends lost 3 bases and 4 bases respectively, with 12 bases between them. The CDR3 totals 14 residues. The CDR3 coding sequence is TGTGCCAGTAGTATCATACAGGAAGCCACTGAAGCTTTCTTT. This translates into CASSIIQEATEAFF.

The chain recombines TRBV5-6 with TRBJ2-2; 9 bases map to TRBD1. J lost 8 bases, V lost 0 bases, and 8 bases had no gene match. This CDR3 is 16 amino acids long. Germline CDR1 is SGHDT and CDR2 is YYEEEE. The CDR3 nucleotides are TGTGCCAGCAGCTTGGTAGGGACAGGGTCAGCGGGGGAGCTGTTTTTT. Amino acids: CASSLVGTGSAGELFF. Full variable domain (rest looked up from reference TRBV5-6 and TRBJ2-2): DAGVTQSPTHLIKTRGQQVTLRCSPKSGHDTVSWYQQALGQGPQFIFQYYEEEERQRGNFPDRFSGHQFPNYSSELNVNALLLGDSALYLCASSLVGTGSAGELFFGEGSRLTVL.

CDR3 region: CASSPTPGTSGTYNEQFF. CDR3 bases: TGCGCCAGCAGTCCAACCCCTGGGACTAGCGGGACCTACAATGAGCAGTTCTTC. This chain uses TRBV5-1 with TRBJ2-1; 13 bases are a match to TRBD2. The germline CDR1 and CDR2 sequences are SGHRS and YFSETQ. The CDR3 sequence is 18 residues long. The J segment lost 2 bases and the V segment lost 5 bases, leaving 10 bases of the junction unmatched.

The rearrangement joins TRBV7-9 to TRBJ2-1; 9 bases line up with TRBD2. Losses at the gene ends were 1 base for V and 13 bases for J; bases not matched to a gene: 8. CDR1 and CDR2 from the germline V gene are SEHNR and FQNEAQ (reference sequence). CDR3 length: 14 amino acids. The CDR3 region is CASSLEALAGYQFF. The CDR3 DNA reads as TGTGCCAGCAGCTTAGAGGCGCTAGCGGGATACCAGTTCTTC. Looking up the rest from reference TRBV7-9 and TRBJ2-1 gives the full variable domain: DTGVSQNPRHKITKRGQNVTFRCDPISEHNRLYWYRQTLGQGPEFLTYFQNEAQLEKSRLLSDRFSAERPKGSFSTLEIQRTEQGDSAMYLCASSLEALAGYQFFGPGTRLTVL.

As DNA, the CDR3 is TGTGCCAGCAGCTTACCGGGTTCTAACACAGATACGCAGTATTTT. It specifies CASSLPGSNTDTQYF. The rearrangement joins TRBV7-3 to TRBJ2-3; D call uncertain. V was clipped by 2 bases and J by 2 bases, with 11 bases between them. CDR1 and CDR2 (germline): SGHTA, FQGTGA. The CDR3 extends over 15 amino acids.

The V call is TRBV3-1 (or the pseudogene TRBV3-2), the J call TRBJ2-1; TRBD1 aligns across 8 bases. This CDR3 comprises 15 residues. The J segment lost 2 bases and the V segment lost 6 bases, leaving 6 bases of the junction unmatched. In germline, CDR1 is LGHDT, CDR2 YNNKEL (reference sequence). This chain's CDR3 is CASSPDRGTYNEQFF. CDR3 sequence (DNA): TGTGCCAGCAGTCCTGACAGGGGAACCTACAATGAGCAGTTCTTC.

This rearrangement joins TRBV4-2 to TRBJ2-7; 7 bases line up with TRBD2. Germline trimming cut 0 bases from V and 1 base from J; bases unmatched to any gene: 6. The germline gives CDR1 LGHNA, CDR2 YNFKEQ. This CDR3 spans 16 amino acids. CDR3 protein: CASSQDGGGLSYEQYF. For the CDR3, the DNA is TGTGCCAGCAGCCAAGACGGGGGAGGGCTTTCCTACGAGCAGTACTTC.

V and J are TRBV4-2 and TRBJ1-5, with 8 bases fitting TRBD1. CDR3 length equals 16 residues. The trim removed 0 bases at V and 4 bases at J, leaving 5 bases unmatched. Germline V lookup: CDR1 LGHNA, CDR2 YNFKEQ. The CDR3 coding sequence is TGTGCCAGCAGCCAAGACGGACAGGGACGGAATCAGCCCCAGCATTTT. This encodes CASSQDGQGRNQPQHF.

This clone was counted once. The chain employs TRBV3-1 (or the pseudogene TRBV3-2) and TRBJ2-3, with unresolved D. Trimming left V 1 base short and J 8 bases short, with 4 bases between. Germline V lookup: CDR1 LGHDT, CDR2 YNNKEL (reference sequence). The CDR3 covers 11 residues. The CDR3 spells CASSQVVTQYF. The CDR3, as DNA: TGTGCCAGCAGCCAAGTAGTTACGCAGTATTTT.

The J gene is TRBJ2-1, the V gene TRBV25-1; weak D call: TRBD1 (6 bases). Germline V gene lookup returns CDR1 MGHDK and CDR2 SYGVNS. Between the trimmed V and J ends, which lost 4 bases and 0 bases, there was a span of 13 bases. The CDR3 is made up of 16 amino acids. CDR3 residues: CASSASTGLSYNEQFF. CDR3 nucleotide sequence: TGTGCCAGCAGTGCCTCGACAGGCCTCTCCTACAATGAGCAGTTCTTC.

V usage is TRBV5-1 and J usage is TRBJ1-6; 8 positions agree with TRBD1. J lost 7 bases, V lost 0 bases, and 3 bases had no gene match. CDR3 length: 15 amino acids. Germline assignment: CDR1 SGHRS and CDR2 YFSETQ. As DNA, the CDR3 is TGCGCCAGCAGCTTGGTCCAGGGGGCGAATTCACCCCTCCACTTT. This sequence encodes CASSLVQGANSPLHF.

The V gene is TRBV7-2, the J gene TRBJ1-6; 7 bases agree with TRBD1. This CDR3 is built from 15 residues. Losses at the gene ends were 3 bases for V and 6 bases for J; bases not matched to a gene: 5. The germline V gene has CDR1 SGHTA and CDR2 FQGNSA. The CDR3 DNA reads TGTGCCAGCAGCTTGGAGCCAGGGGGTAATTCACCCCTCCACTTT. Translating it yields CASSLEPGGNSPLHF.

Only a few counts were recorded for this clone. V and J are TRBV9 and TRBJ2-2; 9 bases are a match to TRBD1. CDR1 and CDR2 from the germline V gene are SGDLS and YYNGEE. The length of the CDR3 is 15 residues. J lost 7 bases, V lost 0 bases, and 4 bases had no gene match. DNA of the CDR3: TGTGCCAGCAGCGTAGACAGGGGGCTTGTCGGGGAGCTGTTTTTT. The encoded protein is CASSVDRGLVGELFF.